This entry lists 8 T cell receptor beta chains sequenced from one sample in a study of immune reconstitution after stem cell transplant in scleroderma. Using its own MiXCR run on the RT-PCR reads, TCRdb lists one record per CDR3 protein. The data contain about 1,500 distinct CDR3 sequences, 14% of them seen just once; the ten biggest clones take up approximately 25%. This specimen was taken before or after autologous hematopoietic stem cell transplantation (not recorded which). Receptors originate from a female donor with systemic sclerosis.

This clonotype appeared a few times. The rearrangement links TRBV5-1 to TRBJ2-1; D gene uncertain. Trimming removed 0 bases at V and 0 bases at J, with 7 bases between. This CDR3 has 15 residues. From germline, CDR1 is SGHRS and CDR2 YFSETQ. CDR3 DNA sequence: TGCGCCAGCAGCTTGGGCGGAAACTCCTACAATGAGCAGTTCTTC. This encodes CASSLGGNSYNEQFF. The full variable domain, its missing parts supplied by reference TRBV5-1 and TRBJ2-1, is KAGVTQTPRYLIKTRGQQVTLSCSPISGHRSVSWYQQTPGQGLQFLFEYFSETQRNKGNFPGRFSGRQFSNSRSEMNVSTLELGDSALYLCASSLGGNSYNEQFFGPGTRLTVL.

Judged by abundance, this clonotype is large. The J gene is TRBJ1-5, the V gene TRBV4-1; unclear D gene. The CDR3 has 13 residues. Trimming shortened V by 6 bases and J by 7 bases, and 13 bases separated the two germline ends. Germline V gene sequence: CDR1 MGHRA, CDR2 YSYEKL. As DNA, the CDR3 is TGCGCCAGCAGTGAAGAGGGCGGGCAGCCCCAGCATTTT. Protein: CASSEEGGQPQHF.

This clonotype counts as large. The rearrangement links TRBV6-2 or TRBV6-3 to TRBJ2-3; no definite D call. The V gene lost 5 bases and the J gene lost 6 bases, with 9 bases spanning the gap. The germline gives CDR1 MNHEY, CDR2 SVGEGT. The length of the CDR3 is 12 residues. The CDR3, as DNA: TGTGCCAGCAGTGACTGGGTCGATACGCAGTATTTT. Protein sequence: CASSDWVDTQYF.

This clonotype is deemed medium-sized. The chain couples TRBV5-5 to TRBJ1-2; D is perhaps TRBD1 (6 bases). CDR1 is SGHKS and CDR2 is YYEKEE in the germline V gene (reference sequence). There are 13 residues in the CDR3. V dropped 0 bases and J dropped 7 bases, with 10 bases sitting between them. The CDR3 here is CASSLGQGFGYTF. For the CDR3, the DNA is TGTGCCAGCAGCTTGGGGCAGGGGTTTGGCTACACCTTC.

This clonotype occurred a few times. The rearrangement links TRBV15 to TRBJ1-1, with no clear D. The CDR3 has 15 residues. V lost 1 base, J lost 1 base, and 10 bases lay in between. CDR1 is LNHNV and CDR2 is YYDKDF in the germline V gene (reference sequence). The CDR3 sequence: CATSRGPGENTEAFF. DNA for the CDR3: TGTGCCACCAGCAGAGGCCCCGGCGAGAACACTGAAGCTTTCTTT.

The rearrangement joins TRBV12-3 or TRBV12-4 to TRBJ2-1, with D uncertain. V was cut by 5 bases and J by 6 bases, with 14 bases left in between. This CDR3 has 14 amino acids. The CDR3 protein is CASSPPYRPNEQFF. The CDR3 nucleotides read TGTGCCAGCAGTCCCCCTTACCGGCCCAATGAGCAGTTCTTC.

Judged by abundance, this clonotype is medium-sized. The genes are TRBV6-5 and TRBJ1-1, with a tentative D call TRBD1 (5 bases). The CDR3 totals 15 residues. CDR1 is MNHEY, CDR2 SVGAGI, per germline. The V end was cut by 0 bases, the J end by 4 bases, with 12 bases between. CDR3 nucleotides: TGTGCCAGCAGTTACTCCGGGGGGAGCGGCACTGAAGCTTTCTTT. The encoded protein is CASSYSGGSGTEAFF.

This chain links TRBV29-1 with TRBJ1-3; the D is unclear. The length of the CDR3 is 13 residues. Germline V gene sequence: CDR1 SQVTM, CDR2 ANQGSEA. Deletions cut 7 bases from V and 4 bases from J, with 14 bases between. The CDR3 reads CSAAPHIGNTIYF. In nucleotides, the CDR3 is TGCAGCGCGGCTCCCCACATCGGAAACACCATATATTTT.